These 6 T cell receptor beta chains were all obtained from the same sample, sequenced in a study of patients and donors after allogeneic stem cell transplantation. TCRdb recomputed calls from the RT-PCR reads with MiXCR, one row per CDR3 protein. This sample has about 400,000 distinct CDR3 sequences, with about a sixth found just once. Sequencing used blood, either unsorted or a sorted T cell fraction (not recorded which). These receptors originate from a human donor who was either an allogeneic HSCT recipient or a stem cell or donor lymphocyte infusion donor (not recorded which). It is not recorded whose cells these are; they may come from a transplant donor.

This clonotype was found many times. The chain joins TRBV5-1 to TRBJ1-1; the D is unclear. In germline, CDR1 is SGHRS, CDR2 YFSETQ. The length of the CDR3 is 14 residues. V was cut by 4 bases and J by 1 base, with 11 bases left in between. Here the CDR3 DNA reads TGCGCCAGCAGCCTTATGACCCAGAACACTGAAGCTTTCTTT. Translating gives CASSLMTQNTEAFF.

The rearrangement links TRBV30 to TRBJ1-1; no firm D call. Trimming took off 3 bases at V and 8 bases at J, with 7 bases between the two ends. CDR1 and CDR2 (germline): GTSNPN, SVGIG (reference sequence). The CDR3 covers 10 residues. CDR3 DNA sequence: TGTGCCTGGAGCCGTTTAGAAGCTTTCTTT. Protein: CAWSRLEAFF.

This clonotype was recorded a few times. The J gene is TRBJ1-1, the V gene TRBV6-1; D is perhaps TRBD1 (5 bases). Trimming took 7 bases from V and 8 from J, leaving 20 bases between them. Germline V gene data show CDR1 as MNHNS and CDR2 as SASEGT. The CDR3 consists of 14 residues. The CDR3 nucleotides are TGTGCCAGCACATTAGGTCGGGGGAAATACGAAGCTTTCTTT. As protein: CASTLGRGKYEAFF.

In its sample, this clonotype was seen a few times. The genes are TRBV7-9 and TRBJ2-1; D gene ambiguous. The CDR3 contains 13 residues. Trimming removed 1 base at V and 8 bases at J, with 9 bases between. The germline V gene has CDR1 SEHNR and CDR2 FQNEAQ (reference sequence). The CDR3 is CASSLVFLDEQFF. CDR3 DNA: TGTGCCAGCAGCTTAGTTTTTTTAGATGAGCAGTTCTTC.

This clonotype was picked up many times. V and J are TRBV15 and TRBJ2-7; D may be TRBD2 (6 bases). The CDR3 spans 15 residues. Germline CDR1 and CDR2: LNHNV and YYDKDF (reference sequence). V dropped 0 bases and J dropped 1 base, with 10 bases sitting between them. This CDR3 reads CATSRDSSASYEQYF. Written as DNA, the CDR3 is TGTGCCACCAGCAGAGATTCTAGCGCTTCCTACGAGCAGTACTTC.

V usage is TRBV7-9 and J usage is TRBJ2-5; D gene ambiguous. Germline V gene data show CDR1 as SEHNR and CDR2 as FQNEAQ (reference sequence). V was clipped by 5 bases and J by 5 bases, with 15 bases between them. The CDR3 extends over 14 amino acids. CDR3 sequence reads: CASSPSGSGETQYF. The CDR3 DNA is TGTGCCAGCAGCCCTTCCGGGTCGGGCGAGACCCAGTACTTC.